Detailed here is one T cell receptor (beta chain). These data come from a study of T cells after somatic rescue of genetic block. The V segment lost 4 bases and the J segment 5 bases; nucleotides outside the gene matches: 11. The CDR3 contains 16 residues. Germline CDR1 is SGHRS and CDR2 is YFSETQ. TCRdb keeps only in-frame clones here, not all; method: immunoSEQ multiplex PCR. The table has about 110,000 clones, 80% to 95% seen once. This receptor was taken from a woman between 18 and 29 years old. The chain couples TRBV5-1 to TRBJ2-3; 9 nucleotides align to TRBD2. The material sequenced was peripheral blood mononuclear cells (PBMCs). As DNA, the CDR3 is TGCGCCAGCAGCACCCTCTTGGCGGGGGGGCTAGATACGCAGTATTTT. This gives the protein CASSTLLAGGLDTQYF.